Listed below are T cell receptor beta chains from one sample, sequenced in a study of T-cell reconstitution after alpha-beta-depleted transplantation in children. TCRdb passed the PCR reads through MiXCR, listing each CDR3 protein once. Of fewer than 700,000 distinct CDR3 sequences in the sample, 10% to 15% were seen once. Sequencing was performed on PBMCs, mostly from graft donor cells, taken 360 days after TCRalphabeta/CD19-depleted stem cell transplant. These TCRs come from a male patient younger than 18 who had a stem cell transplant for acute myeloid leukemia, so the T cells may come from the graft donor. The CDR3 runs from the conserved cysteine through the conserved F or W. The D gene is left open where the match is weak. The size of a clone is reported for some rows only, either as once, few or many, or as a class for expanded clones.

j_gene: TRBJ2-5
d_gene: TRBD2
v_gene: TRBV7-6
abundance: -
CDR3aa: CASSLGGGVRETQYF
CDR3nt: TGTGCCAGCAGCTTAGGGGGGGGGGTCCGAGAGACCCAGTACTTC

j_gene: TRBJ2-3
d_gene: TRBD2
v_gene: TRBV5-1
abundance: -
CDR3aa: CASRRGAGGLAGAGDTQYF
CDR3nt: TGCGCCAGCAGAAGAGGAGCGGGAGGACTAGCGGGAGCTGGAGATACGCAGTATTTT

j_gene: TRBJ2-2
d_gene: -
v_gene: TRBV15
abundance: -
CDR3aa: CATSRSRSGELFF
CDR3nt: TGTGCCACCAGCAGGTCCAGATCCGGGGAGCTGTTTTTT

j_gene: TRBJ1-2
d_gene: TRBD1
v_gene: TRBV10-2
abundance: -
CDR3aa: CASSESRGGFNYGYTF
CDR3nt: TGCGCCAGCAGTGAGTCGAGAGGGGGCTTTAACTATGGCTACACCTTC

j_gene: TRBJ2-5
d_gene: TRBD1
v_gene: TRBV6-2/TRBV6-3
abundance: -
CDR3aa: CASSRTGTETQYF
CDR3nt: TGTGCCAGCAGTCGGACAGGGACGGAGACCCAGTACTTC

j_gene: TRBJ2-1
d_gene: TRBD1
v_gene: TRBV29-1
abundance: few
CDR3aa: CSVEGQGGEFF
CDR3nt: TGCAGCGTTGAAGGACAGGGGGGTGAGTTCTTC

j_gene: TRBJ2-3
d_gene: TRBD2
v_gene: TRBV16
abundance: -
CDR3aa: CASNGLVISAGDTQYF
CDR3nt: TGTGCCAGCAACGGACTAGTAATCTCCGCGGGGGATACGCAGTATTTT

j_gene: TRBJ2-7
d_gene: -
v_gene: TRBV7-9
abundance: many
CDR3aa: CASSFETPYEQYF
CDR3nt: TGTGCCAGCAGCTTTGAGACGCCCTACGAGCAGTACTTC

j_gene: TRBJ2-1
d_gene: -
v_gene: TRBV4-3
abundance: -
CDR3aa: CASSQRDGTYNEQFF
CDR3nt: TGCGCCAGCAGCCAAAGAGACGGAACCTACAATGAGCAGTTCTTC

j_gene: TRBJ2-5
d_gene: -
v_gene: TRBV14
abundance: -
CDR3aa: CASSPRAGTYQETQYF
CDR3nt: TGTGCCAGCAGCCCAAGGGCGGGGACCTACCAAGAGACCCAGTACTTC

j_gene: TRBJ1-1
d_gene: -
v_gene: TRBV7-9
abundance: -
CDR3aa: CASSPPGALNTEAFF
CDR3nt: TGTGCCAGCAGCCCGCCAGGGGCCTTGAACACTGAAGCTTTCTTT

j_gene: TRBJ2-2
d_gene: TRBD2
v_gene: TRBV12-3/TRBV12-4
abundance: -
CDR3aa: CASSFYRLAGTNTGELFF
CDR3nt: TGTGCCAGCAGTTTTTATCGGCTAGCGGGGACCAACACCGGGGAGCTGTTTTTT

j_gene: TRBJ2-3
d_gene: -
v_gene: TRBV28
abundance: few
CDR3aa: CASSGAGSLTDTQYF
CDR3nt: TGTGCCAGCAGTGGGGCAGGGTCCCTCACAGATACGCAGTATTTT

j_gene: TRBJ2-2
d_gene: TRBD2
v_gene: TRBV28
abundance: -
CDR3aa: CASTPGGATGELFF
CDR3nt: TGTGCCAGCACCCCGGGGGGAGCCACCGGGGAGCTGTTTTTT

j_gene: TRBJ2-5
d_gene: TRBD2
v_gene: TRBV20-1
abundance: -
CDR3aa: CSASRTGTSGRGNF
CDR3nt: TGCAGTGCCAGTAGAACCGGGACTAGCGGGAGGGGCAACTTC

j_gene: TRBJ2-7
d_gene: -
v_gene: TRBV7-8
abundance: many
CDR3aa: CASSQARYEQYF
CDR3nt: TGTGCCAGCAGCCAAGCCCGCTACGAGCAGTACTTC

j_gene: TRBJ2-7
d_gene: -
v_gene: TRBV12-3/TRBV12-4
abundance: few
CDR3aa: CASSTIRGPSYEQYF
CDR3nt: TGTGCCAGCAGCACAATCAGGGGACCCTCCTACGAGCAGTACTTC

j_gene: TRBJ2-1
d_gene: TRBD1
v_gene: TRBV12-3/TRBV12-4
abundance: -
CDR3aa: CASSSPDRGRFF
CDR3nt: TGTGCCAGCAGTTCCCCTGACAGGGGCAGGTTCTTC

j_gene: TRBJ2-5
d_gene: -
v_gene: TRBV21-1
abundance: few
CDR3aa: CASSKARPSGLKETQYF
CDR3nt: TGTGCCAGCAGCAAAGCGCGGCCTAGCGGACTTAAAGAGACCCAGTACTTC

j_gene: TRBJ2-1
d_gene: TRBD2
v_gene: TRBV27
abundance: -
CDR3aa: CASSSPGLAGGPSSYNEQFF
CDR3nt: TGTGCCAGCAGTTCACCGGGACTAGCGGGAGGGCCAAGCTCCTACAATGAGCAGTTCTTC

j_gene: TRBJ2-3
d_gene: TRBD2
v_gene: TRBV5-4
abundance: few
CDR3aa: CASSAFLAGVADTQYF
CDR3nt: TGTGCCAGCAGCGCCTTCCTAGCGGGAGTGGCAGATACGCAGTATTTT

j_gene: TRBJ2-7
d_gene: -
v_gene: TRBV20-1
abundance: many
CDR3aa: CSAARSGEQYF
CDR3nt: TGCAGTGCTGCCCGTAGTGGTGAGCAGTACTTC

j_gene: TRBJ2-1
d_gene: TRBD2
v_gene: TRBV5-6
abundance: few
CDR3aa: CASSQSGRRYNEQFF
CDR3nt: TGTGCCAGCAGTCAGAGCGGGAGGCGCTACAATGAGCAGTTCTTC

j_gene: TRBJ2-1
d_gene: TRBD2
v_gene: TRBV7-6
abundance: few
CDR3aa: CASSRPGTSWNEQFF
CDR3nt: TGTGCCAGCAGCAGACCCGGGACTAGTTGGAATGAGCAGTTCTTC

j_gene: TRBJ2-5
d_gene: TRBD1
v_gene: TRBV10-3
abundance: many
CDR3aa: CATTLGTVFQETQYF
CDR3nt: TGTGCCACCACCCTGGGGACAGTGTTTCAAGAGACCCAGTACTTC

j_gene: TRBJ2-7
d_gene: -
v_gene: TRBV6-2/TRBV6-3
abundance: -
CDR3aa: CASSYLAGSGRREQYF
CDR3nt: TGTGCCAGCAGTTATCTGGCCGGGAGTGGACGTCGGGAGCAGTACTTC

j_gene: TRBJ1-2
d_gene: -
v_gene: TRBV28
abundance: -
CDR3aa: CASSFYTNYGYTF
CDR3nt: TGTGCCAGCAGTTTCTACACTAACTATGGCTACACCTTC

j_gene: TRBJ1-5
d_gene: TRBD1
v_gene: TRBV12-3/TRBV12-4
abundance: many
CDR3aa: CASSSDRGAQPQHF
CDR3nt: TGTGCCAGCAGTTCGGACAGGGGAGCACAGCCCCAGCATTTT

j_gene: TRBJ2-7
d_gene: TRBD2
v_gene: TRBV10-3
abundance: once
CDR3aa: CAISTGTRDYEQYF
CDR3nt: TGTGCCATCAGTACCGGGACTAGGGACTACGAGCAGTACTTC

j_gene: TRBJ1-6
d_gene: -
v_gene: TRBV7-9
abundance: few
CDR3aa: CASSFLDNSPLHF
CDR3nt: TGTGCCAGCAGCTTCCTGGATAATTCACCCCTCCACTTT

j_gene: TRBJ2-7
d_gene: -
v_gene: TRBV27
abundance: many
CDR3aa: CASSFTSGTFSYEQYF
CDR3nt: TGTGCCAGCAGCTTCACTTCCGGGACTTTCTCCTACGAGCAGTACTTC

j_gene: TRBJ2-7
d_gene: TRBD2
v_gene: TRBV7-2
abundance: few
CDR3aa: CASSLAMTGTKLNEQYF
CDR3nt: TGTGCCAGCAGCTTAGCAATGACCGGGACTAAGCTTAACGAGCAGTACTTC

j_gene: TRBJ1-5
d_gene: TRBD1
v_gene: TRBV7-2
abundance: few
CDR3aa: CASSLALDRNQPQHF
CDR3nt: TGTGCCAGCAGCTTAGCCCTGGACAGGAATCAGCCCCAGCATTTT

j_gene: TRBJ2-1
d_gene: -
v_gene: TRBV5-1
abundance: many
CDR3aa: CASSLPTGVLDEQFF
CDR3nt: TGCGCCAGCAGCTTGCCGACGGGAGTACTGGATGAGCAGTTCTTC

j_gene: TRBJ1-6
d_gene: -
v_gene: TRBV20-1
abundance: few
CDR3aa: CSATYGSSYNSPLHF
CDR3nt: TGCAGTGCAACGTATGGAAGCTCCTATAATTCACCCCTCCACTTT

j_gene: TRBJ2-7
d_gene: TRBD1
v_gene: TRBV20-1
abundance: few
CDR3aa: CSAWTGSSYEQYF
CDR3nt: TGCAGTGCTTGGACAGGGAGCTCCTACGAGCAGTACTTC

j_gene: TRBJ2-1
d_gene: TRBD1
v_gene: TRBV25-1
abundance: few
CDR3aa: CASSPPALGQGRHEQFF
CDR3nt: TGTGCCAGCAGTCCTCCTGCGCTAGGACAGGGTCGGCATGAGCAGTTCTTC

j_gene: TRBJ2-1
d_gene: -
v_gene: TRBV7-5
abundance: few
CDR3aa: CISVPEAPGSRCDEQFF
CDR3nt: -

j_gene: TRBJ2-7
d_gene: -
v_gene: TRBV5-1
abundance: -
CDR3aa: CASSASAYEQYF
CDR3nt: TGCGCCAGCAGCGCATCGGCATACGAGCAGTACTTC

j_gene: TRBJ1-1
d_gene: TRBD1
v_gene: TRBV6-1
abundance: few
CDR3aa: CASRQQGRETEAFF
CDR3nt: TGTGCCAGCAGACAACAGGGGCGCGAGACTGAAGCTTTCTTT

j_gene: TRBJ2-1
d_gene: -
v_gene: TRBV7-2
abundance: few
CDR3aa: CASKERPPGEQFF
CDR3nt: TGTGCCAGCAAGGAGCGGCCGCCGGGGGAGCAGTTCTTC

j_gene: TRBJ2-7
d_gene: TRBD2
v_gene: TRBV7-9
abundance: -
CDR3aa: CASSLVLAGSYEQYF
CDR3nt: TGTGCCAGCAGCCTAGTACTAGCGGGCTCCTACGAGCAGTACTTC

j_gene: TRBJ2-6
d_gene: TRBD2
v_gene: TRBV20-1
abundance: many
CDR3aa: CSARDSLAGRSGANVLTF
CDR3nt: TGCAGTGCTAGAGACAGCCTAGCGGGCCGCTCTGGGGCCAACGTCCTGACTTTC

j_gene: TRBJ2-7
d_gene: TRBD1
v_gene: TRBV29-1
abundance: -
CDR3aa: CSVELTGGSYEQYF
CDR3nt: TGCAGCGTTGAATTGACAGGGGGCTCCTACGAGCAGTACTTC

j_gene: TRBJ1-5
d_gene: -
v_gene: TRBV18
abundance: -
CDR3aa: CASSPLGGDGNQPQHF
CDR3nt: TGTGCCAGCTCCCCTTTGGGGGGCGATGGCAATCAGCCCCAGCATTTT

j_gene: TRBJ1-5
d_gene: -
v_gene: TRBV12-3/TRBV12-4
abundance: -
CDR3aa: CASSPQGRVDQPQHF
CDR3nt: TGTGCCAGCAGCCCCCAGGGGAGAGTGGATCAGCCCCAGCATTTT

j_gene: TRBJ2-1
d_gene: TRBD2
v_gene: TRBV20-1
abundance: -
CDR3aa: CSARPPGLGTYNEQFF
CDR3nt: TGCAGTGCTAGGCCACCGGGACTAGGAACCTACAATGAGCAGTTCTTC

j_gene: TRBJ2-2
d_gene: -
v_gene: TRBV11-2
abundance: -
CDR3aa: CASSLNPTNTGELFF
CDR3nt: TGTGCCAGCAGCTTAAACCCTACGAACACCGGGGAGCTGTTTTTT

j_gene: TRBJ1-3
d_gene: -
v_gene: TRBV19
abundance: few
CDR3aa: CASSTWPGDGNTIYF
CDR3nt: TGTGCCAGTAGTACCTGGCCTGGCGATGGAAACACCATATATTTT

j_gene: TRBJ2-1
d_gene: TRBD2
v_gene: TRBV12-3/TRBV12-4
abundance: -
CDR3aa: CASIPRDYQYNEQFF
CDR3nt: TGTGCCAGCATCCCGAGGGACTACCAATACAATGAGCAGTTCTTC

j_gene: TRBJ2-7
d_gene: TRBD2
v_gene: TRBV5-1
abundance: many
CDR3aa: CASLTSGSVSPYEQYF
CDR3nt: TGCGCCAGTCTGACTAGCGGGAGCGTATCCCCCTACGAGCAGTACTTC